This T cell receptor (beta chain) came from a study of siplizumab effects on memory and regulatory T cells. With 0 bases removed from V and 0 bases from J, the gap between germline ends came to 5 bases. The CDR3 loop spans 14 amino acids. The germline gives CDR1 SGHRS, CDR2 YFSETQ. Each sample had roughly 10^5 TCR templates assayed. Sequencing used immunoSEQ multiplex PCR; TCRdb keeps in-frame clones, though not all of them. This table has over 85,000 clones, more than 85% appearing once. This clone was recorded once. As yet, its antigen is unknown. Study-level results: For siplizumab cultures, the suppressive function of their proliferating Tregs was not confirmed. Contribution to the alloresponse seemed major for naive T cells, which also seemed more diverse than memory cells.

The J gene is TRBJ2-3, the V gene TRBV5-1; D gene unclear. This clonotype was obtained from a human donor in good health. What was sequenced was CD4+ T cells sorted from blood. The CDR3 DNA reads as TGCGCCAGCAGCTTGGGACCGAGCACAGATACGCAGTATTTT. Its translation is CASSLGPSTDTQYF. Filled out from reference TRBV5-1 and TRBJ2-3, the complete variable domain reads KAGVTQTPRYLIKTRGQQVTLSCSPISGHRSVSWYQQTPGQGLQFLFEYFSETQRNKGNFPGRFSGRQFSNSRSEMNVSTLELGDSALYLCASSLGPSTDTQYFGPGTRLTVL.